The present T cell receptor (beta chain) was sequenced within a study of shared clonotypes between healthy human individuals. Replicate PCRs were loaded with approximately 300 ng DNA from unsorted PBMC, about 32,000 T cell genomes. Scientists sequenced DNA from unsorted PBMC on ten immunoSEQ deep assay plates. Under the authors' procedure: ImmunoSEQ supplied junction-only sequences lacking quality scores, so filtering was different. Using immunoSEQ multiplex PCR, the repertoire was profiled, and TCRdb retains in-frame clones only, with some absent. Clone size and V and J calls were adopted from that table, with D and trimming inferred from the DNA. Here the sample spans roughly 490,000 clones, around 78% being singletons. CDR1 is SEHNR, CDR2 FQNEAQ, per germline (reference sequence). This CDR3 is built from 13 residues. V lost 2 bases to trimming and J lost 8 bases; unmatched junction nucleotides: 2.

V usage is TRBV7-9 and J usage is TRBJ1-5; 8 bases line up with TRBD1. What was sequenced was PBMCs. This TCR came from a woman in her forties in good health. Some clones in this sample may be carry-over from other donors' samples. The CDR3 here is CASSLLQGEPQHF. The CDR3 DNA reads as TGTGCCAGCAGCTTACTACAGGGGGAGCCCCAGCATTTT.